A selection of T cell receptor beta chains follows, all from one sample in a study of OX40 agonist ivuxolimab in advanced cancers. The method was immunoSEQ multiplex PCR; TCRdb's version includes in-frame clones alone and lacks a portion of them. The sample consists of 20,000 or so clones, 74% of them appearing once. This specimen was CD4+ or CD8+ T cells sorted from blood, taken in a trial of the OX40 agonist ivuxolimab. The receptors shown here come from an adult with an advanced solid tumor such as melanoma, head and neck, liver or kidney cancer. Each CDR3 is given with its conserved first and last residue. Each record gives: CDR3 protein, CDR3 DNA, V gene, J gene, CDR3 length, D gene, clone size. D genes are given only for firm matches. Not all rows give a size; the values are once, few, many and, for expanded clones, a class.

CDR3: CASSQEEVDTEAFF
DNA: TGCGCCAGCAGCCAAGAGGAGGTAGACACTGAAGCTTTCTTT
V: TRBV4-1
J: TRBJ1-1
length: 14
D: -
size: medium-sized

CDR3: CASSFDRGVDGYTF
DNA: TGTGCCAGCAGCTTCGACAGGGGCGTCGATGGCTACACCTTC
V: TRBV11-2
J: TRBJ1-2
length: 14
D: TRBD1
size: -

CDR3: CASSPTGMGTEAFF
DNA: TGTGCCAGCAGCCCAACAGGGATGGGCACTGAAGCTTTCTTT
V: TRBV9
J: TRBJ1-1
length: 14
D: -
size: -

CDR3: CASSLLEGSYEQYF
DNA: TGTGCCAGCAGTTTATTGGAGGGATCCTACGAGCAGTACTTC
V: TRBV28
J: TRBJ2-7
length: 14
D: -
size: -

CDR3: CASSQVMGMNTEAFF
DNA: TGCGCCAGCAGCCAAGTTATGGGTATGAACACTGAAGCTTTCTTT
V: TRBV4-1
J: TRBJ1-1
length: 15
D: -
size: -

CDR3: CASSLKGSAEQYF
DNA: TGTGCCAGCAGCTTGAAGGGTTCTGCCGAGCAGTACTTC
V: TRBV5-1
J: TRBJ2-7
length: 13
D: -
size: -

CDR3: CASSYGSNEQFF
DNA: TGTGCCAGCAGTTACGGGAGCAATGAGCAGTTCTTC
V: TRBV6-5
J: TRBJ2-1
length: 12
D: -
size: -

CDR3: CASSPGDTGELFF
DNA: TGTGCCAGCAGCCCAGGGGACACCGGGGAGCTGTTTTTT
V: TRBV11-2
J: TRBJ2-2
length: 13
D: -
size: -

CDR3: CAIRQGPNTEAFF
DNA: TGTGCCATCAGGCAGGGCCCGAACACTGAAGCTTTCTTT
V: TRBV10-3
J: TRBJ1-1
length: 13
D: -
size: -

CDR3: CASSLDTMGNQPQHF
DNA: TGTGCCAGCAGTTTGGACACTATGGGCAATCAGCCCCAGCATTTT
V: TRBV5-5
J: TRBJ1-5
length: 15
D: -
size: -

CDR3: CASSDQGTSYEQYF
DNA: TGTGCCAGCAGCGACCAGGGGACCTCCTACGAGCAGTACTTC
V: TRBV7-8
J: TRBJ2-7
length: 14
D: -
size: -

CDR3: CASSPPGVYF
DNA: TGCGCCAGCAGTCCCCCGGGGGTGTATTTT
V: TRBV23-1
J: TRBJ2-3
length: 10
D: -
size: -

CDR3: CASSILVGTVNTEAFF
DNA: TGTGCCAGCAGTATACTCGTTGGGACCGTGAACACTGAAGCTTTCTTT
V: TRBV28
J: TRBJ1-1
length: 16
D: -
size: many

CDR3: CASSWGTANTEAFF
DNA: TGTGCCAGCAGCTGGGGGACGGCGAACACTGAAGCTTTCTTT
V: TRBV5-6
J: TRBJ1-1
length: 14
D: -
size: -

CDR3: CASSQLTNGGELFF
DNA: TGCGCCAGCAGCCAACTTACAAACGGCGGGGAGCTGTTTTTT
V: TRBV4-1
J: TRBJ2-2
length: 14
D: -
size: -

CDR3: CAWSVLVEQYF
DNA: TGTGCCTGGAGTGTACTCGTGGAGCAGTACTTC
V: TRBV30
J: TRBJ2-7
length: 11
D: -
size: -

CDR3: CASSSGGPELGEQYF
DNA: TGTGCCAGCAGCTCGGGGGGCCCCGAACTGGGCGAGCAGTACTTC
V: TRBV13
J: TRBJ2-7
length: 15
D: -
size: -

CDR3: CASSYSAGQSSPLHF
DNA: TGTGCCAGCAGTTACTCGGCAGGGCAAAGTTCACCCCTCCACTTT
V: TRBV6-5
J: TRBJ1-6
length: 15
D: -
size: -

CDR3: CASRMGTGVTYEQYF
DNA: TGTGCCAGCAGAATGGGGACAGGGGTTACCTACGAGCAGTACTTC
V: TRBV28
J: TRBJ2-7
length: 15
D: TRBD1
size: -

CDR3: CASSTGLGMNEQFF
DNA: TGTGCCAGCAGCACGGGACTCGGGATGAATGAGCAGTTCTTC
V: TRBV11-3
J: TRBJ2-1
length: 14
D: -
size: -

CDR3: CASSILAGDETQYF
DNA: TGTGCCAGTAGCATACTAGCGGGTGACGAGACCCAGTACTTC
V: TRBV19
J: TRBJ2-5
length: 14
D: TRBD2
size: few

CDR3: CASRGTNGNTIYF
DNA: TGTGCCAGCAGGGGGACAAACGGAAACACCATATATTTT
V: TRBV2
J: TRBJ1-3
length: 13
D: -
size: -

CDR3: CASSQGQGTDEQYF
DNA: TGCGCCAGCAGCCAAGGACAGGGGACGGACGAGCAGTACTTC
V: TRBV4-1
J: TRBJ2-7
length: 14
D: TRBD1
size: -

CDR3: CASSLRASGEYEQYF
DNA: TGTGCCAGCAGCTTAAGGGCTAGCGGGGAGTACGAGCAGTACTTC
V: TRBV7-9
J: TRBJ2-7
length: 15
D: TRBD2
size: -

CDR3: CASSYPVGGNTEAFF
DNA: TGTGCCAGCAGTTACCCGGTGGGGGGGAACACTGAAGCTTTCTTT
V: TRBV6-5
J: TRBJ1-1
length: 15
D: -
size: -

CDR3: CASSQEWPRVEAFF
DNA: TGCGCCAGCAGCCAAGAATGGCCAAGGGTTGAAGCTTTCTTT
V: TRBV4-1
J: TRBJ1-1
length: 14
D: -
size: few

CDR3: CASSFLLRAGELFF
DNA: TGTGCCAGCAGCTTTCTCTTACGCGCCGGGGAGCTGTTTTTT
V: TRBV11-2
J: TRBJ2-2
length: 14
D: -
size: -

CDR3: CASSPSSSAYNEQFF
DNA: TGTGCCAGCAGCCCGTCCAGTTCAGCATACAATGAGCAGTTCTTC
V: TRBV7-9
J: TRBJ2-1
length: 15
D: -
size: -

CDR3: CASSPDPYQPQHF
DNA: TGTGCCAGCAGTCCGGACCCATATCAGCCCCAGCATTTT
V: TRBV6-5
J: TRBJ1-5
length: 13
D: -
size: -

CDR3: CASRDTQETQYF
DNA: TGTGCCAGCAGAGACACCCAAGAGACCCAGTACTTC
V: TRBV2
J: TRBJ2-5
length: 12
D: -
size: -

CDR3: CASRLAGGPPGELFF
DNA: TGTGCCAGCAGACTAGCGGGAGGGCCACCCGGGGAGCTGTTTTTT
V: TRBV27
J: TRBJ2-2
length: 15
D: TRBD2
size: -

CDR3: CASSIQGRNTDTQYF
DNA: TGTGCCAGTAGTATCCAGGGGAGAAACACAGATACGCAGTATTTT
V: TRBV19
J: TRBJ2-3
length: 15
D: -
size: once

CDR3: CASSVVGGAGTEAFF
DNA: TGTGCCAGCAGCGTAGTTGGGGGGGCGGGCACTGAAGCTTTCTTT
V: TRBV9
J: TRBJ1-1
length: 15
D: -
size: many

CDR3: CAWSAWGTEAFF
DNA: TGTGCCTGGAGCGCCTGGGGGACTGAAGCTTTCTTT
V: TRBV30
J: TRBJ1-1
length: 12
D: -
size: few

CDR3: CASSPMLRDTQYF
DNA: TGTGCCAGCTCACCCATGCTCCGGGATACGCAGTATTTT
V: TRBV18
J: TRBJ2-3
length: 13
D: -
size: -

CDR3: CASSQDERQVETQYF
DNA: TGCGCCAGCAGCCAAGATGAAAGGCAGGTTGAGACCCAGTACTTC
V: TRBV4-3
J: TRBJ2-5
length: 15
D: -
size: -

CDR3: CASGERYGYTF
DNA: TGTGCCAGCGGAGAGCGCTATGGCTACACCTTC
V: TRBV9
J: TRBJ1-2
length: 11
D: -
size: -

CDR3: CASSDRTVSNQPQHF
DNA: TGCGCCAGCAGTGACCGGACAGTCTCGAATCAGCCCCAGCATTTT
V: TRBV10-2
J: TRBJ1-5
length: 15
D: -
size: -

CDR3: CATSRDPPEGNTGELFF
DNA: TGTGCCACCAGCAGAGATCCCCCCGAAGGGAACACCGGGGAGCTGTTTTTT
V: TRBV15
J: TRBJ2-2
length: 17
D: -
size: -

CDR3: CASKSRGREQYF
DNA: TGTGCCAGCAAAAGCAGGGGGCGCGAGCAGTACTTC
V: TRBV28
J: TRBJ2-7
length: 12
D: TRBD1
size: -

CDR3: CASSPGGGTEQYF
DNA: TGTGCCAGCAGCCCAGGAGGAGGGACCGAGCAGTACTTC
V: TRBV7-7
J: TRBJ2-7
length: 13
D: -
size: -

CDR3: CASSLAASTDTQYF
DNA: TGTGCCAGCAGCTTAGCAGCGAGCACAGATACGCAGTATTTT
V: TRBV7-8
J: TRBJ2-3
length: 14
D: -
size: medium-sized

CDR3: CASALLLGVPEAFF
DNA: TGCGCCAGCGCCTTACTCCTTGGGGTGCCTGAAGCTTTCTTT
V: TRBV4-1
J: TRBJ1-1
length: 14
D: -
size: -

CDR3: CASSGPYSNQPQHF
DNA: TGTGCCAGCAGCGGTCCTTATAGCAATCAGCCCCAGCATTTT
V: TRBV28
J: TRBJ1-5
length: 14
D: -
size: -

CDR3: CASSFRLAGGIRDTQYF
DNA: TGTGCCAGCAGTTTCCGACTAGCGGGGGGAATCAGAGATACGCAGTATTTT
V: TRBV27
J: TRBJ2-3
length: 17
D: TRBD2
size: -

CDR3: CASSQDPGGASTDTQYF
DNA: TGCGCCAGCAGCCAAGATCCCGGGGGGGCCTCCACAGATACGCAGTATTTT
V: TRBV4-3
J: TRBJ2-3
length: 17
D: TRBD2
size: -

CDR3: CASSASGGSYTDTQYF
DNA: TGTGCCAGCAGCGCTAGCGGGGGGTCTTACACAGATACGCAGTATTTT
V: TRBV9
J: TRBJ2-3
length: 16
D: TRBD2
size: -

CDR3: CASNNREGSYEQYF
DNA: TGTGCCAGCAACAACAGGGAAGGCTCCTACGAGCAGTACTTC
V: TRBV6-5
J: TRBJ2-7
length: 14
D: -
size: -

CDR3: CASSLAVQPGSGELFF
DNA: TGTGCCAGCAGCTTAGCGGTTCAGCCGGGAAGTGGGGAGCTGTTTTTT
V: TRBV7-8
J: TRBJ2-2
length: 16
D: -
size: -

CDR3: CAGSQGRGGYGYTF
DNA: TGCGCCGGCAGCCAAGGAAGGGGAGGCTATGGCTACACCTTC
V: TRBV4-3
J: TRBJ1-2
length: 14
D: -
size: once

CDR3: CAWGTGVGFGYEQYF
DNA: TGTGCCTGGGGGACAGGGGTAGGTTTTGGCTACGAGCAGTACTTC
V: TRBV30
J: TRBJ2-7
length: 15
D: TRBD1
size: -

CDR3: CASSLGQGFAGELFF
DNA: TGTGCCAGCAGCTTAGGACAGGGGTTTGCCGGGGAGCTGTTTTTT
V: TRBV7-6
J: TRBJ2-2
length: 15
D: TRBD1
size: few

CDR3: CASSLIAGGVTDTQYF
DNA: TGTGCCAGCAGCCTAATAGCGGGGGGCGTCACAGATACGCAGTATTTT
V: TRBV27
J: TRBJ2-3
length: 16
D: TRBD2
size: -

CDR3: CASSLVGDGGYTF
DNA: TGTGCCAGCAGCTTAGTGGGAGATGGTGGCTACACCTTC
V: TRBV7-2
J: TRBJ1-2
length: 13
D: -
size: -

CDR3: CASSGPSNQPQHF
DNA: TGTGCCAGTTCGGGACCTAGCAATCAGCCCCAGCATTTT
V: TRBV6-4
J: TRBJ1-5
length: 13
D: -
size: -

CDR3: CASSIGLASNTQYF
DNA: TGTGCCAGCAGTATAGGACTAGCGAGCAATACGCAGTATTTT
V: TRBV28
J: TRBJ2-3
length: 14
D: TRBD2
size: -

CDR3: CASSPQEGIHGYTF
DNA: TGTGCCAGCAGTCCCCAAGAGGGTATTCATGGCTACACCTTC
V: TRBV27
J: TRBJ1-2
length: 14
D: -
size: -

CDR3: CASSVVGGFDEQYF
DNA: TGTGCCAGCAGCGTAGTCGGAGGGTTCGACGAGCAGTACTTC
V: TRBV9
J: TRBJ2-7
length: 14
D: -
size: -

CDR3: CASSLTGTGYGYTF
DNA: TGTGCCAGCAGTTTGACTGGGACAGGCTATGGCTACACCTTC
V: TRBV6-5
J: TRBJ1-2
length: 14
D: TRBD1
size: -

CDR3: CASSSTGIFPDTQYF
DNA: TGTGCCAGCAGCTCGACCGGTATTTTCCCAGATACGCAGTATTTT
V: TRBV5-5
J: TRBJ2-3
length: 15
D: -
size: medium-sized